A single T cell receptor (beta chain) is shown here with its context. Its antigen is as yet unknown. The sample comes from a study of T cells after yellow fever vaccination. Looking at the study overall: SMART-Seq v4 Ultra Low Input served to prepare low-cell-number fractions. General study findings and limits: In post-booster samples, most primary-vaccination clones reappeared (approximately 96% CD4, 88% CD8).

TCRdb re-called the 5' RACE reads through MiXCR, storing one row per CDR3 protein. The sample holds hundreds of thousands of distinct CDR3 sequences; roughly 6.1% are singletons and the top ten take about 15%. Germline CDR1 reads SGHRS; CDR2 reads YFSETQ. Trimming removed 5 bases from V and 6 bases from J, with 21 bases in between. The CDR3 extends over 16 amino acids. The genes are TRBV5-1 and TRBJ2-1; perhaps D is TRBD1 or TRBD2 (6 bases each). The material was PBMCs, obtained 5 days after the yellow fever booster vaccination. The receptor was isolated from a man aged 30-40 years who received the YFV17D yellow fever vaccine. The CDR3 loop reads CASSGGSNGGGNEQFF. Written as DNA, the CDR3 is TGCGCCAGCAGTGGGGGTTCCAACGGAGGGGGCAATGAGCAGTTCTTC.